This T cell receptor (beta chain) was captured by sequencing in a study of T cell responses to AZD1222 COVID-19 vaccine. The study, taken as a whole, reports: Mapped onto spike, vaccine-associated CD4 TCRs spanned it and were dominant at 160-218 and 743-854. Repertoire samples came only from after the peak T cell response. Donors, mostly white British, included more females; clonal diversity was possibly underestimated. Recipients of AZD1222 seropositive at baseline numbered only 5 or 6.

The method was immunoSEQ multiplex PCR; TCRdb's version includes in-frame clones alone and lacks a portion of them. The table lists some 140,000 clones, 80% to 90% of them singletons, with 5.5% in the top ten. The CDR3 has 14 amino acids. Germline V gene sequence: CDR1 ENHRY, CDR2 SYGVKD. V was pared by 6 bases and J by 0 bases, with 6 bases between. This clone was counted between two and nine times. Its antigen is still unknown. The source material was peripheral blood, sampled on day 0 of MenACWY control vaccination. The source is an adult in good health. The chain is built from TRBV10-3 and TRBJ1-6; D is uncertain. The CDR3 bases are TGTGCCATCAGCACGAGCTCCTATAATTCACCCCTCCACTTT. Translated, it gives CAISTSSYNSPLHF.